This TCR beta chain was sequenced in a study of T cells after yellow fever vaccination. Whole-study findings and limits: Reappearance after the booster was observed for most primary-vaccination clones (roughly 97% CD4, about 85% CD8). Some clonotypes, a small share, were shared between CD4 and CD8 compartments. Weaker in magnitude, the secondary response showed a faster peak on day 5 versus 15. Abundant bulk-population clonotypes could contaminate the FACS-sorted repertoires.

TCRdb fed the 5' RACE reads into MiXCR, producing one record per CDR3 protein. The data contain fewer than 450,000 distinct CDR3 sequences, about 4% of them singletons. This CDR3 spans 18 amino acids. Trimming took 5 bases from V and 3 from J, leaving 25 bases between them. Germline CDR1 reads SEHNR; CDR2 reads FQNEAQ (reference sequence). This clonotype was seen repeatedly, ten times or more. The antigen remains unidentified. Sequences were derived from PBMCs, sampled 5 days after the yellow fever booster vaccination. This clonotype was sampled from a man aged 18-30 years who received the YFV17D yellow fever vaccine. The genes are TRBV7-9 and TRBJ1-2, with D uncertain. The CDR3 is CASSPPLSDRVEDYGYTF. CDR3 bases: TGTGCCAGCAGCCCCCCGCTTTCGGACCGCGTAGAGGACTATGGCTACACCTTC.